Listed below are T cell receptor beta chains from one sample, sequenced in a study of blood T cell repertoires in COVID-19. Clones were read by immunoSEQ multiplex PCR, and TCRdb kept only the in-frame ones, dropping some. The top ten clones hold around 5.5% of a sample with 200,000 to 300,000 clones, around 80% of them seen once. The sequenced material came from peripheral blood. The receptors shown here come from a human donor in a cohort sampled during active COVID-19. Each CDR3 is given with its conserved first and last residue. Fields, in order: J gene, clone size, D gene, V gene, CDR3 protein, CDR3 DNA. D genes are given only for firm matches. Rows give clone size only sometimes, using once, few, many, or a class for an expanded clone.

>TRBJ2-1|once|TRBD2|TRBV10-3
CAISEALAAYNEQFF
TGTGCCATCAGTGAAGCCCTAGCGGCTTACAATGAGCAGTTCTTC
>TRBJ2-1|NA|TRBD2|TRBV28
CASSPRTSGAYNEQFF
TGTGCCAGCAGTCCCCGGACTAGCGGGGCCTACAATGAGCAGTTCTTC
>TRBJ2-6|once|NA|TRBV7-2
CASSSPGPFISGANVLTF
TGTGCCAGCAGCTCCCCGGGTCCTTTCATCTCTGGGGCCAACGTCCTGACTTTC
>TRBJ2-7|NA|NA|TRBV2
CASQGLSYEQYF
TGTGCCAGCCAGGGACTCTCCTACGAGCAGTACTTC
>TRBJ1-5|NA|NA|TRBV6-4
CASGVPRPEGTSQPQHF
TGTGCCAGCGGGGTCCCCCGACCCGAGGGGACTTCTCAGCCCCAGCATTTT
>TRBJ1-3|NA|NA|TRBV28
CASRINSSGNTIYF
TGTGCCAGCAGGATTAATAGCTCTGGAAACACCATATATTTT
>TRBJ1-5|NA|NA|TRBV7-9
CASSLAAGADPSNQPQHF
TGTGCCAGCAGCTTAGCGGCGGGTGCAGATCCGAGCAATCAGCCCCAGCATTTT
>TRBJ1-1|NA|TRBD1|TRBV11-3
CASSSITGVGTEAFF
TGTGCCAGCAGCTCGATAACAGGGGTAGGGACTGAAGCTTTCTTT
>TRBJ2-3|NA|TRBD1|TRBV29-1
CSVAPGQVSDTQYF
TGCAGCGTTGCTCCGGGACAGGTATCAGATACGCAGTATTTT
>TRBJ2-3|NA|TRBD2|TRBV11-2
CASSLGGGPKNTQYF
TGTGCCAGCAGCTTAGGCGGGGGGCCGAAGAATACGCAGTATTTT
>TRBJ2-1|NA|NA|TRBV5-1
CASSGGKSYNEQFF
TGCGCCAGCAGCGGGGGCAAATCCTACAATGAGCAGTTCTTC
>TRBJ2-7|NA|NA|TRBV5-5
CASSFASRQRYYEQYF
TGTGCCAGCAGCTTTGCCTCGCGGCAACGCTACTACGAGCAGTACTTC
>TRBJ1-1|once|NA|TRBV29-1
CSVVAGGRYSGTEAFF
TGCAGCGTTGTGGCGGGGGGCCGATACTCGGGCACTGAAGCTTTCTTT
>TRBJ1-1|few|NA|TRBV28
CASSFVGLPEAFF
TGTGCCAGCAGTTTCGTCGGACTTCCTGAAGCTTTCTTT
>TRBJ2-1|few|TRBD1|TRBV25-1
CASSDYGTGSYNEQFF
TGTGCCAGCAGTGACTACGGGACAGGTTCCTACAATGAGCAGTTCTTC
>TRBJ1-6|NA|TRBD1|TRBV27
CASSLFSPGQGNRSPLHF
TGTGCCAGCAGTTTATTTTCACCGGGACAGGGGAATAGGTCACCCCTCCACTTT
>TRBJ1-1|NA|NA|TRBV10-2
CASSRSNGEAFF
TGCGCCAGCAGTCGGAGCAATGGTGAAGCTTTCTTT
>TRBJ1-1|NA|NA|TRBV11-1
CASSPSPGHTEAFF
TGTGCCAGCAGCCCCTCTCCAGGTCACACTGAAGCTTTCTTT
>TRBJ2-3|NA|TRBD2|TRBV5-5
CASSWTSGRRVDTQYF
TGTGCCAGCAGCTGGACTAGCGGGAGACGAGTAGATACGCAGTATTTT
>TRBJ1-1|NA|NA|TRBV24-1
CATSEGGREAFF
TGTGCCACCAGTGAGGGCGGAAGGGAGGCTTTCTTT
>TRBJ2-7|NA|TRBD1|TRBV28
CASSSGQGYEQYF
TGTGCCAGCAGTTCGGGACAGGGCTACGAGCAGTACTTC
>TRBJ1-5|NA|NA|TRBV27
CASSLEGDSNQPQHF
TGTGCCAGCAGTTTAGAAGGGGATAGCAATCAGCCCCAGCATTTT
>TRBJ2-1|NA|NA|TRBV5-6
CASSSYMTAGRGSYNEQFF
TGTGCCAGCAGCTCGTATATGACTGCGGGGAGAGGCTCCTACAATGAGCAGTTCTTC
>TRBJ2-2|NA|NA|TRBV6-5
CASSYSNPRGGELFF
TGTGCCAGCAGTTACTCGAACCCCAGGGGAGGGGAGCTGTTTTTT
>TRBJ1-1|NA|TRBD1|TRBV6-1
CASSEGQRGTEAFF
TGTGCCAGCAGTGAGGGACAGCGGGGGACTGAAGCTTTCTTT
>TRBJ2-1|few|TRBD1|TRBV7-9
CASSPQQGDRDEQFF
TGTGCCAGCAGCCCCCAACAGGGGGATAGGGATGAGCAGTTCTTC
>TRBJ2-5|NA|NA|TRBV19
CASTPGGETQYF
TGTGCCAGTACCCCCGGGGGAGAGACCCAGTACTTC
>TRBJ2-3|NA|TRBD1|TRBV25-1
CASSAPGTGTDTQYF
TGTGCCAGCAGTGCCCCCGGGACAGGGACAGATACGCAGTATTTT
>TRBJ2-2|many|TRBD2|TRBV19
CASSIGSPSSGSWELFF
TGTGCCAGTAGTATAGGGTCACCATCTAGCGGGAGCTGGGAGCTGTTTTTT
>TRBJ1-1|NA|NA|TRBV3-1/TRBV3-2
CASSPKDRSNTEAFF
TGTGCCAGCAGCCCTAAGGACAGATCGAACACTGAAGCTTTCTTT
>TRBJ1-2|NA|NA|TRBV2
CASSAVRVTYGYTF
TGTGCCAGCAGTGCGGTCAGGGTGACCTATGGCTACACCTTC
>TRBJ2-2|NA|NA|TRBV6-2/TRBV6-3
CASSSFLTGELFF
TGTGCCAGCAGTTCCTTCTTGACCGGGGAGCTGTTTTTT
>TRBJ2-4|NA|TRBD1|TRBV5-5
CASSLDRGDIQYF
TGTGCCAGCAGCTTGGACAGGGGTGACATTCAGTACTTC
>TRBJ2-7|NA|NA|TRBV5-8
CASSLTARYEQYF
TGTGCCAGCAGCTTGACAGCCCGCTACGAGCAGTACTTC
>TRBJ2-5|NA|NA|TRBV6-5
CASCRPRGPRETQYF
TGTGCCAGCTGCCGCCCGCGGGGCCCTAGGGAGACCCAGTACTTC
>TRBJ2-3|NA|TRBD2|TRBV2
CASSDLLAGDTQYF
TGTGCCAGCAGTGATTTGCTAGCGGGGGATACGCAGTATTTT
>TRBJ1-1|NA|TRBD1|TRBV5-4
CASSKGQGMNTEAFF
TGTGCCAGCAGCAAGGGACAGGGTATGAACACTGAAGCTTTCTTT
>TRBJ1-2|NA|NA|TRBV28
CASKGQPNGYTF
TGTGCCAGCAAGGGGCAGCCTAATGGCTACACCTTC
>TRBJ2-1|many|NA|TRBV4-2
CASSQEGEGGSNEQFF
TGTGCCAGCAGCCAAGAAGGTGAAGGAGGAAGCAATGAGCAGTTCTTC
>TRBJ2-3|NA|TRBD2|TRBV7-2
CASSRGGLAGAGDTQYF
TGTGCCAGCAGCAGAGGGGGACTAGCGGGAGCGGGAGATACGCAGTATTTT
>TRBJ1-4|NA|NA|TRBV5-1
CASSLTQNEKLFF
TGCGCCAGCAGCTTGACACAAAATGAAAAACTGTTTTTT
>TRBJ2-1|NA|NA|TRBV3-1/TRBV3-2
CASSQDEAPYNEQFF
TGTGCCAGCAGCCAAGATGAAGCGCCCTACAATGAGCAGTTCTTC
>TRBJ1-2|NA|NA|TRBV7-9
CASSLGKRGGSPNDYGYTF
TGTGCCAGCAGCTTAGGGAAACGGGGGGGGTCTCCTAATGACTATGGCTACACCTTC
>TRBJ2-5|few|TRBD2|TRBV4-1
CASSPRAGGPQETQYF
TGCGCCAGCAGCCCGCGAGCGGGAGGCCCGCAAGAGACCCAGTACTTC
>TRBJ2-6|NA|TRBD1|TRBV30
CAWSSDRYLPSASSGANVLTF
TGTGCCTGGAGTTCGGACAGGTACCTTCCCTCTGCTTCTTCAGGGGCCAACGTCCTGACTTTC
>TRBJ2-5|NA|NA|TRBV28
CASRESEETQYF
TGTGCCAGCCGGGAGTCAGAAGAGACCCAGTACTTC
>TRBJ2-1|few|TRBD1|TRBV5-8
CASSVLGQTYNEQFF
TGTGCCAGCAGCGTATTGGGACAGACGTACAATGAGCAGTTCTTC
>TRBJ2-3|NA|TRBD1|TRBV11-2
CASSFTGGSSTDTQYF
TGTGCCAGCAGCTTCACAGGGGGATCGAGCACAGATACGCAGTATTTT
>TRBJ2-5|NA|TRBD1|TRBV5-4
CASSFPTGGGETQYF
TGTGCCAGCAGCTTCCCGACAGGGGGAGGAGAGACCCAGTACTTC
>TRBJ2-1|once|TRBD1|TRBV29-1
CSVDTRDRVNEQFF
TGCAGCGTTGATACCCGGGACAGGGTCAATGAGCAGTTCTTC
>TRBJ2-7|NA|NA|TRBV6-5
CASSYGPIYEQYF
TGTGCCAGCAGTTACGGGCCGATCTACGAGCAGTACTTC
>TRBJ2-7|few|TRBD2|TRBV11-2
CASSREGQRGYSYEQYF
TGTGCCAGCAGCCGCGAAGGGCAGCGGGGTTACTCCTACGAGCAGTACTTC
>TRBJ2-2|NA|NA|TRBV6-4
CASKGANTGELFF
TGTGCCAGCAAAGGGGCGAACACCGGGGAGCTGTTTTTT
>TRBJ2-7|NA|TRBD2|TRBV3-1/TRBV3-2
CASSQALEGGLAGVEQYF
TGTGCCAGCAGCCAAGCCTTAGAGGGGGGGCTAGCGGGAGTTGAGCAGTACTTC